Reported below is one T cell receptor beta chain. Its antigen is not known. The record originates from a study of vaccination effects on CD4 cells after COVID-19. Study outcomes and limitations: After vaccination, at late timepoints, clones induced by infection and by vaccine contracted markedly.

Data came from immunoSEQ multiplex PCR; TCRdb stores just in-frame clones and leaves some out. The sample consists of tens of thousands of clones, 70% to 75% of them appearing once. Under the ViraFEST assay, PBMC were stimulated with viral peptide pools so that antigen-specific CD4+ T cells expanded. Sequencing was performed afterwards. Following culture for under 12 days, CD4+ T cells were isolated. The CDR3 runs to 18 residues. Germline CDR1 LGHDT, CDR2 YNNKEL (reference sequence). V was clipped by 3 bases and J by 3 bases, with 20 bases between them. The chain employs TRBV3-1 (or the pseudogene TRBV3-2) and TRBJ2-2, with a possible D match to TRBD2 (8 bases). This receptor was identified in a human donor who received a COVID-19 vaccine. This specimen consisted of CD4+ T cells from PBMCs cultured with HCoV-229E spike peptides, obtained before COVID-19 vaccination. CDR3 DNA sequence: TGTGCCAGCAGCCACGGCGGGGGGACAGAGGCGGACACCGGGGAGCTGTTTTTT. This encodes CASSHGGGTEADTGELFF.